Here is one T cell receptor beta chain with its context. Its antigen is unknown. TCRdb's table, derived via immunoSEQ multiplex PCR, lists solely in-frame clones and lacks some. The sample contains roughly 640,000 clones, roughly 70% of which appear only once. The sample originates from a study of shared clonotypes between healthy human individuals. Study overall: CD8 memory received one plate per donor, CD8 naive two, CD4 memory three and CD4 naive three. Study observations and caveats: Non-shared clonotypes were found to have lower generation probabilities than the clonotypes that were shared by all four of the sorted-subset donors. Clonotypes that were shared across four donors made up approximately 5.1% of naive CD4 clonotypes. Larger estimated richness was generally seen in naive subsets than in memory subsets.

The CDR3 runs 12 residues. With 10 bases removed from V and 9 bases from J, the gap between germline ends came to 16 bases. Germline lookup yields CDR1 ENHRY and CDR2 SYGVKD. The chain combines TRBV10-3 with TRBJ2-1; D remains ambiguous. This receptor was taken from a woman in her twenties or thirties in good health. Sequencing was carried out using memory CD4+ T cells sorted from blood. Subset defined: CD45RA-negative fraction. The DNA for the CDR3 is TGTGCCACTAGAGGACCCGTAAGTGAGCAGTTCTTC. It specifies CATRGPVSEQFF.